The TCR beta chain described here comes from a study of TIL therapy for anti-PD-1-resistant metastatic lung cancer. Across the whole study: Progressing patients received lymphodepletion, expanded TIL infusion and IL-2. Overall study results and limits: Infused TIL clonotypes partially replaced the baseline blood repertoire, then decayed over months.

This clone has just a few counts. The target antigen is unknown. Germline-derived CDR1 and CDR2 are MNHEY and SMNVEV (reference sequence). V lost 5 bases and J 6 bases, leaving 13 bases between the germline ends. This CDR3 is built from 14 residues. The immunoSEQ assay was v3. Libraries were sequenced to 2 million to 2.5 million read pairs (survey) or about 5-6.5 million (deep). Here immunoSEQ multiplex PCR was the method, and the copy in TCRdb shows in-frame clones only, minus some. The sample yields 55,000 to 70,000 clones, around nine tenths seen once. Noted time point: pre-treatment sample, taken before nivolumab and TIL therapy. Patients were adults with stage 4 NSCLC.

The chain employs TRBV27 and TRBJ1-4; D call uncertain. The specimen was blood, collected at baseline. The clonotype was recovered from a person aged 25-85 years with non-small cell lung cancer. As DNA, the CDR3 is TGTGCCAGCAGTCCAAGGCAGCAGCATGAAAAACTGTTTTTT. Translating gives CASSPRQQHEKLFF.